What follows are 27 T cell receptor beta chains derived from one specimen sequenced in a study of regulatory T cells in long-lasting Graves disease. Sample time point: newly diagnosed GD, antithyroid drugs for less than 3 months. The TCR library was made from RNA that had been extracted from PBMCs in TRIzol. The authors built TCR beta libraries using iRepertoire HTBI primers and Arm-PCR of CDR3 regions. TCRdb re-called the multiplex PCR reads through MiXCR, storing one row per CDR3 protein. Of about 370,000 distinct CDR3 sequences listed, about a sixth are singletons. Sequenced material: peripheral blood mononuclear cells (PBMCs), taken at new diagnosis, from a patient treated with antithyroid drugs. These receptors all stem from a female donor with Graves disease.

V gene TRBV5-1 combines with J gene TRBJ2-2; 9 nucleotides agree with TRBD1. CDR1 is SGHRS and CDR2 is YFSETQ in the germline V gene. With 4 bases clipped from V and 4 bases from J, the junction kept 5 bases outside the gene matches. The length of the CDR3 is 15 residues. CDR3 loop: CASSPGTGRTGELFF. In DNA, the CDR3 is TGCGCCAGCAGCCCAGGGACAGGGCGCACCGGGGAGCTGTTTTTT.

The table lists this clonotype with many counts. J is TRBJ1-5 and V is TRBV19; tentatively, D is TRBD1 (5 bases). From germline, CDR1 is LNHDA and CDR2 SQIVND (reference sequence). Trimming left V 5 bases short and J 6 bases short, with 11 bases between. The CDR3 runs to 13 residues. In DNA form, the CDR3 reads TGTGCCAGTAGTGCAGGGCCTGGTCAGCCCCAGCATTTT. The encoded protein is CASSAGPGQPQHF.

This clonotype was counted ten times or more. The chain is built from TRBV6-1 and TRBJ1-1, with unresolved D. V gave up 7 bases and J gave up 0 bases, with 15 bases separating them. In germline, CDR1 is MNHNS, CDR2 SASEGT. The CDR3 consists of 15 residues. In nucleotides, the CDR3 is TGTGCCAGCACAAATTCTGGTGCCATGAACACTGAAGCTTTCTTT. Protein: CASTNSGAMNTEAFF.

This clonotype was detected many times. The genes are TRBV15 and TRBJ1-5; 10 nucleotides agree with TRBD1. With V trimmed by 0 bases and J by 4 bases, 9 bases remained unmatched. CDR3 length: 18 residues. Per germline, CDR1 LNHNV and CDR2 YYDKDF (reference sequence). CDR3 sequence reads: CATSRDSGTGVGNQPQHF. The DNA of the CDR3 is TGTGCCACCAGCAGAGATAGTGGGACAGGGGTAGGTAATCAGCCCCAGCATTTT.

A word on this clonotype: A far more abundant clone sits one base away, making this likely a read error. The genes are TRBV7-3 and TRBJ2-1; D uncertain. Germline V gives CDR1 SGHTA, CDR2 FQGTGA. The CDR3 contains 12 residues. Trimming pared 2 bases from V and 10 bases from J, leaving 9 bases between. The DNA of the CDR3 is TGTGCCAGCAGCTTAGTGTCCTACGAGCAGTTCTTC. Translated, it gives CASSLVSYEQFF.

This clonotype was counted many times. V and J are TRBV10-3 and TRBJ2-7, with 10 bases identical to TRBD1. CDR1 and CDR2 from the germline V gene are ENHRY and SYGVKD. Trimming cost V 7 bases and J 6 bases; bases outside gene matches: 9. The CDR3 totals 14 residues. CDR3 nucleotides: TGTGCCATCACCACCGGGACAGGGGTGGGCGAGCAGTACTTC. It translates to CAITTGTGVGEQYF.

This clonotype was counted ten times or more. The V gene is TRBV13, the J gene TRBJ1-3; a weak D match, TRBD1 (6 bases). Germline V CDR1 and CDR2: PRHDT, FYEKMQ (reference sequence). The V and J ends lost 5 bases and 0 bases respectively, with 8 bases between them. The CDR3 has 14 residues. CDR3 sequence (DNA): TGTGCCAGCAGCCGGACAGACTCTGGAAACACCATATATTTT. This sequence encodes CASSRTDSGNTIYF.

Of note for this clonotype: This clone may be a read error of a much larger clone one base away. CDR3 DNA sequence: TGTGCCAGCAGTGGAGAGCGGCGGCGTGAGCAGTTCTTC. It is translated as CASSGERRREQFF. The chain combines TRBV2 with TRBJ2-5; possibly TRBD2 for D (5 bases). The J call may be wrong; the DNA end is better matched by TRBJ2-1. This CDR3 region has 13 residues. Germline CDR1 SNHLY, CDR2 FYNNEI.

In this sample, this clonotype turned up a few times. The CDR3 reads CSAEAIKGTSLNNEQFF. The DNA of the CDR3 is TGCAGTGCCGAAGCAATTAAGGGGACTAGTCTTAATAATGAGCAGTTCTTC. The chain is built from TRBV20-1 and TRBJ2-1; 8 bases fit TRBD2. The CDR3 runs to 17 residues. Germline loops: CDR1 DFQATT, CDR2 SNEGSKA (reference sequence). J gave up 7 bases and V 6 bases, and 20 bases lay outside the gene matches.

This clonotype was counted between two and nine times. The rearrangement links TRBV3-2 to TRBJ1-1. TRBV3-2 is assigned pseudogene status. The CDR3 runs to 17 residues. The DNA of the CDR3 is TGTGCCAGCAGCCAAGAGGAGGTATACACTATGAACACTGAAGCTTTCTTT. This sequence encodes CASSQEEVYTMNTEAFF.

Ten or more counts support this clonotype. The chain joins TRBV28 to TRBJ2-5; 8 bases are a match to TRBD1. Losses at the gene ends were 5 bases for V and 0 bases for J; bases not matched to a gene: 5. The length of the CDR3 is 15 residues. Germline-derived CDR1 and CDR2 are MDHEN and SYDVKM. The CDR3 reads CASSHRQGYQETQYF. The CDR3 DNA sequence: TGTGCCAGCAGTCATCGACAGGGGTACCAAGAGACCCAGTACTTC.

This clonotype was seen ten or more times. The V and J genes are TRBV12-3 or TRBV12-4 and TRBJ1-1; maybe TRBD1 (5 bases). Trimming removed 6 bases from V and 4 bases from J, with 21 bases in between. The CDR3 runs 16 residues. CDR3 amino acids: CASSSPGGSYSTEAFF. The DNA for the CDR3 is TGTGCCAGCAGCTCCCCCGGGGGGTCGTATTCCACTGAAGCTTTCTTT.

The J gene is TRBJ1-1, the V gene TRBV6-1, with a weak D call TRBD1 (5 bases). Trimming removed 6 bases at V and 1 base at J, with 15 bases between. The CDR3 is 15 amino acids. CDR1 and CDR2 from the germline V gene are MNHNS and SASEGT. The CDR3 coding sequence is TGTGCCAGCAGAACACTGGGGGGGACGAACACTGAAGCTTTCTTT. This encodes CASRTLGGTNTEAFF.

This CDR3 is CASRVSGGANTGELFF. The CDR3, as DNA: TGTGCCAGCAGAGTTTCAGGGGGAGCGAACACCGGGGAGCTGTTTTTT. The chain is built from TRBV6-2 or TRBV6-3 and TRBJ2-2, with 7 nucleotides matching TRBD1. The CDR3 spans 16 residues. Trimming removed 6 bases from V and 0 bases from J; junction bases left unmatched: 7. In germline, CDR1 is MNHEY, CDR2 SVGEGT.

The sample holds many counts of this clonotype. The chain couples TRBV6-1 to TRBJ2-7, with 10 bases aligning to TRBD2. The germline V gene encodes CDR1 MNHNS and CDR2 SASEGT. The ends lost 8 bases at V and 2 bases at J; junction bases unmatched: 6. The CDR3 sequence is 14 residues long. The CDR3 loop is CASLVAGGPYEQYF. In DNA, the CDR3 is TGTGCCAGCTTGGTAGCGGGGGGTCCCTACGAGCAGTACTTC.

This clonotype was counted ten times or more. This chain links TRBV24-1 with TRBJ1-1, with D possibly being TRBD1 (5 bases). CDR3 length: 15 residues. The germline V gene encodes CDR1 KGHDR and CDR2 SFDVKD. V lost 2 bases and J lost 0, with 9 bases in between. As DNA, the CDR3 is TGTGCCACCAGTGATTCACAGGCATTGAACACTGAAGCTTTCTTT. Translating it yields CATSDSQALNTEAFF.

This clonotype showed up many times. V and J are TRBV7-2 and TRBJ1-2; tentatively, D is TRBD1 (6 bases). The germline V gene encodes CDR1 SGHTA and CDR2 FQGNSA. CDR3 size: 13 residues. V lost 8 bases, J lost 8 bases, and 18 bases lay in between. Written as DNA, the CDR3 is TGTGCCAGCCCAACGGGGGGGGGCGGCGGCTACACCTTC. Protein product: CASPTGGGGGYTF.

In regard to this clonotype: A read error may be the cause here, since a much bigger clone is one base away. The chain links TRBV20-1 to TRBJ2-2, with TRBD1 identical over 8 bases. CDR3 length: 15 amino acids. Looked up from germline, CDR1 is DFQATT and CDR2 is SNEGSKA (reference sequence). CDR3 nucleotides: TGCTGTGCTCTGGATCGGACAGGGCCCGGCGGGGAGCTGTTTTTT. Translating it yields CCALDRTGPGGELFF.

This chain links TRBV7-2 with TRBJ2-6, with 8 nucleotides matching TRBD1. V was clipped by 5 bases and J by 2 bases; unmatched bases: 5. There are 16 residues in the CDR3. Germline V CDR1 and CDR2: SGHTA, FQGNSA. The CDR3 loop reads CASSGTGRAGANVLTF. In DNA, the CDR3 is TGTGCCAGCAGCGGGACAGGAAGAGCTGGGGCCAACGTCCTGACTTTC.

This chain joins TRBV18 and TRBJ2-7; the D is unclear. Germline-derived CDR1 and CDR2 are KGHSH and LQKENI. V was cut by 0 bases and J by 1 base, with 7 bases left in between. This CDR3 is built from 14 residues. The CDR3 sequence is CASSPPSRSYEQYF. DNA of the CDR3: TGTGCCAGCTCACCACCGTCCAGATCCTACGAGCAGTACTTC.

This clonotype was seen repeatedly, ten times or more. The genes are TRBV19 and TRBJ2-3; D unclear. The CDR3 covers 14 residues. Germline V gene sequence: CDR1 LNHDA, CDR2 SQIVND (reference sequence). Trimming cost V 6 bases and J 3 bases, with 13 bases left between them. The CDR3 protein is CASRETGSTDTQYF. In DNA form, the CDR3 reads TGTGCCAGTAGGGAAACTGGGTCGACAGATACGCAGTATTTT. Together with reference TRBV19 and TRBJ2-3, the CDR3 gives the full variable domain: DGGITQSPKYLFRKEGQNVTLSCEQNLNHDAMYWYRQDPGQGLRLIYYSQIVNDFQKGDIAEGYSVSREKKESFPLTVTSAQKNPTAFYLCASRETGSTDTQYFGPGTRLTVL.

This clonotype showed up many times. CDR3 DNA sequence: TGCGCCAGCAGCTACACAGACACTGAAGCTTTCTTT. Amino acid sequence: CASSYTDTEAFF. The V gene is TRBV5-1, the J gene TRBJ1-1; D is ambiguous. This CDR3 spans 12 amino acids. CDR1 is SGHRS and CDR2 is YFSETQ in the germline V gene. V lost 3 bases and J lost 3, with 6 bases in between.

CDR3 bases: TGTGCCTGGGTAGGACAGGGGGCGGGGGAGACCCAGTACTTC. Translating gives CAWVGQGAGETQYF. The rearrangement links TRBV30 to TRBJ2-3; 11 positions agree with TRBD1. TRBJ2-5 explains the end of the DNA better; the J call may be wrong. The CDR3 extends over 14 amino acids. Germline V lookup: CDR1 GTSNPN, CDR2 SVGIG (reference sequence).

This clonotype has ten or more counts. The rearrangement joins TRBV27 to TRBJ2-7; a weak D match, TRBD1 (5 bases). The germline CDR1 and CDR2 sequences are MNHEY and SMNVEV (reference sequence). The CDR3 extends over 12 amino acids. V was pared by 5 bases and J by 7 bases, with 12 bases between. In DNA, the CDR3 is TGTGCCAGCAGTAAGGGGCCGTGGGAGCAGTACTTC. Encoded protein: CASSKGPWEQYF.

The chain is built from TRBV7-6 and TRBJ2-2; 7 nucleotides line up with TRBD2. CDR1 is SGHVS and CDR2 is FNYEAQ in the germline V gene. V was pared by 3 bases and J by 6 bases, with 22 bases of the junction left unmatched. The CDR3 length is 20 residues. The CDR3 here is CASSFNPRPSMSGVAGELFF. CDR3 nucleotide sequence: TGTGCCAGCAGCTTTAACCCCAGACCCTCCATGAGCGGGGTCGCCGGGGAGCTGTTTTTT. Using reference TRBV7-6 and TRBJ2-2 for the parts outside the CDR3, the full variable domain is GAGVSQSPRYKVTKRGQDVALRCDPISGHVSLYWYRQALGQGPEFLTYFNYEAQQDKSGLPNDRFSAERPEGSISTLTIQRTEQRDSAMYRCASSFNPRPSMSGVAGELFFGEGSRLTVL.

This clonotype was seen many times. This chain joins TRBV7-2 and TRBJ2-6; the D is unclear. This CDR3 is built from 17 residues. Germline CDR1 reads SGHTA; CDR2 reads FQGNSA. With 1 base removed from V and 0 bases from J, the gap between germline ends came to 10 bases. CDR3 in amino acids: CASSLVFVFSGANVLTF. CDR3 sequence (DNA): TGTGCCAGCAGCTTAGTTTTTGTGTTCTCTGGGGCCAACGTCCTGACTTTC.

This clonotype occurred a few times. It is likely a read error: a sequence one base away is far more abundant. This chain links TRBV2 with TRBJ2-7, with 7 bases fitting TRBD2. Germline trimming cut 4 bases from V and 9 bases from J; bases unmatched to any gene: 12. The germline V gene has CDR1 SNHLY and CDR2 FYNNEI. CDR3 length: 14 residues. The CDR3 here is CASSVERDGSWQYF. In DNA form, the CDR3 reads TGTGCCAGCAGTGTTGAGCGGGACGGTTCTTGGCAGTACTTC.